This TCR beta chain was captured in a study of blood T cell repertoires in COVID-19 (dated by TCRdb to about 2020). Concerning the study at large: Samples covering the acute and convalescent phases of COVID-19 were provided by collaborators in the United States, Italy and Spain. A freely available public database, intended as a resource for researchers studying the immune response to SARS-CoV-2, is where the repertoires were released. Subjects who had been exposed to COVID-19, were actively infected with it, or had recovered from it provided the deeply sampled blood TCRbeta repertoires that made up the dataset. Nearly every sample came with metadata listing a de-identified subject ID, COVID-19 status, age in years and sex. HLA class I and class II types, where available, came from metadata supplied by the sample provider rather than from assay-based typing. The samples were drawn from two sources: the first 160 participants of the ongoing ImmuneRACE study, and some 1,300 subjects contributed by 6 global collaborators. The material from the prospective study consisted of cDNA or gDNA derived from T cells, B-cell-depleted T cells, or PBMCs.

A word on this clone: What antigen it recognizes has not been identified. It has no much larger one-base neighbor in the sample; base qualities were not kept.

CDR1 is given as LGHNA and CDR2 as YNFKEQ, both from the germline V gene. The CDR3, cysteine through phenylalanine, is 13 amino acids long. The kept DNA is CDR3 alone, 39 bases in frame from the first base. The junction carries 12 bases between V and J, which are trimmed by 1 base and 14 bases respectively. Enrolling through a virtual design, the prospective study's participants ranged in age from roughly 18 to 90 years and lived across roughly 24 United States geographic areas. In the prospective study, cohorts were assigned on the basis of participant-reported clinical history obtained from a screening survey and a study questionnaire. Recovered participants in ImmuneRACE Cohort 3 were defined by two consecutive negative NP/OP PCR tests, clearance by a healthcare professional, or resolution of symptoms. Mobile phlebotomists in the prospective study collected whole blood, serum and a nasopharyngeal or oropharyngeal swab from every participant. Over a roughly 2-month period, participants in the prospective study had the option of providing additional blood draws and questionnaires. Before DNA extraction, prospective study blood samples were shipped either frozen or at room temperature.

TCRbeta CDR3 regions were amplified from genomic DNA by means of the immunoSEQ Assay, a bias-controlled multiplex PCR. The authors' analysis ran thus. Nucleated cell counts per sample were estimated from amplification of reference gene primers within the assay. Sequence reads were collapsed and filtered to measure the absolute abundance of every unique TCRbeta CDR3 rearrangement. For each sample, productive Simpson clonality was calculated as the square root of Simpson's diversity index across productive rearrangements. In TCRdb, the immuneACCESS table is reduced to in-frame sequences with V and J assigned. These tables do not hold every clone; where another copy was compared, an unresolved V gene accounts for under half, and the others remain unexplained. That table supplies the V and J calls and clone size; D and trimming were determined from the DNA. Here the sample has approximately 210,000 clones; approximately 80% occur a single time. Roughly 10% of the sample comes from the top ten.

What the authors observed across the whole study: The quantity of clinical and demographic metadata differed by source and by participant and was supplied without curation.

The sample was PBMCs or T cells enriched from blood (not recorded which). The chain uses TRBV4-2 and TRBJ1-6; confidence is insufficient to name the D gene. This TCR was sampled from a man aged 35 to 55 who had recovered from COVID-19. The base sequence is TGTGCCAGCAGCCAAGTTCAAGCTCTTACCCTCCACTTT. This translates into CASSQVQALTLHF.